In its sample, the clone carrying this T cell receptor (beta chain) was seen a few times. This CDR3 region has 17 residues. With V trimmed by 6 bases and J by 0 bases, 9 bases remained unmatched. It was uncontrolled infection, other autoimmune disease, pregnancy or lactation that excluded patients. PBMCs were derived from about 9.1 ml fresh peripheral blood. The data derive from a study of T cells in Graves' hyperthyroidism and ophthalmopathy. Whole-study context: Before any treatment, at initial diagnosis, peripheral blood was collected.

The CDR3 regions of TCR beta were amplified from RNA transcripts. HTBI primers were the set used in a first-round RT-PCR of the TCR CDR3. TCRdb fed the multiplex PCR reads into MiXCR, producing one record per CDR3 protein. Of hundreds of thousands of distinct CDR3 sequences in the sample, about 19% are singletons; the top ten hold 15% to 20%. Sequencing input: blood. The V gene is TRBV12-3 or TRBV12-4, the J gene TRBJ2-2; 8 positions match TRBD2. This clonotype originated in a woman aged 45-65 years with Graves' hyperthyroidism that later progressed to Graves' ophthalmopathy. CDR3 sequence reads: CASRPGLAVPNTGELFF. The DNA of the CDR3 is TGTGCCAGCAGACCTGGACTAGCCGTTCCGAACACCGGGGAGCTGTTTTTT.